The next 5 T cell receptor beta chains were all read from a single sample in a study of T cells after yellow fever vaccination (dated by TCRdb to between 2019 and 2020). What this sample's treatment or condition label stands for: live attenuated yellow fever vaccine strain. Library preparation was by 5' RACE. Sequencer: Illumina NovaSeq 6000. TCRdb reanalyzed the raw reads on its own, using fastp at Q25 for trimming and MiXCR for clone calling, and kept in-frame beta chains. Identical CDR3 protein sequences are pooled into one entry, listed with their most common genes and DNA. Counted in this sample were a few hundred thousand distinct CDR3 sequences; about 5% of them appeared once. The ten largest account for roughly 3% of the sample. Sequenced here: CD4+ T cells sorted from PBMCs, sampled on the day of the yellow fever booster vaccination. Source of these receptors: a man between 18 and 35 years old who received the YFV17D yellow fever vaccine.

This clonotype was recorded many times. CDR3 residues: CAISADGYNEQFF. In DNA, the CDR3 is TGTGCCATCAGCGCGGACGGCTACAATGAGCAGTTCTTC. The chain couples TRBV10-3 to TRBJ2-1; D unclear. V was cut by 6 bases and J by 3 bases, with 9 bases left in between. Germline CDR1 reads ENHRY; CDR2 reads SYGVKD. The CDR3 is 13 amino acids.

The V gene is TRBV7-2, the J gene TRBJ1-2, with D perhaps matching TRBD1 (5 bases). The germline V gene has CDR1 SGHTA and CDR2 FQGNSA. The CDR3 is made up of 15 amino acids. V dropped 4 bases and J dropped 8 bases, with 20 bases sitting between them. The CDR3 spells CASSSHGEGRQGYTF. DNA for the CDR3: TGTGCCAGCAGCTCCCACGGCGAGGGGAGGCAAGGCTACACCTTC. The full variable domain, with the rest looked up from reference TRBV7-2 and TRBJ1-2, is GAGVSQSPSNKVTEKGKDVELRCDPISGHTALYWYRQSLGQGLEFLIYFQGNSAPDKSGLPSDRFSAERTGGSVSTLTIQRTQQEDSAVYLCASSSHGEGRQGYTFGSGTRLTVV.

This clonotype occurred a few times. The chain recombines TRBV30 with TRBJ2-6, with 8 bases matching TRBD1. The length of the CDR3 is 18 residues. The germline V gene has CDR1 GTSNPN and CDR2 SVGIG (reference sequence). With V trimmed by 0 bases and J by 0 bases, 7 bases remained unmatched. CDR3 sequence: CAWSVRGTGASGANVLTF. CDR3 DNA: TGTGCCTGGAGTGTACGAGGGACAGGAGCCTCTGGGGCCAACGTCCTGACTTTC.

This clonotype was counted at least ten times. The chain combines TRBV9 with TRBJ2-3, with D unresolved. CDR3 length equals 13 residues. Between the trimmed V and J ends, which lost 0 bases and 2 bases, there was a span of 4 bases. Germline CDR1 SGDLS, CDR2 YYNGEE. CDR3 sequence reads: CASSVAYTDTQYF. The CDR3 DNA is TGTGCCAGCAGCGTAGCCTACACAGATACGCAGTATTTT.

CDR3 amino acids: CSASSSGGAADTQYF. The CDR3 DNA follows: TGCAGTGCATCTAGTAGCGGGGGGGCGGCAGATACGCAGTATTTT. This chain links TRBV20-1 with TRBJ2-3, with 11 positions matching TRBD2. The ends lost 6 bases at V and 4 bases at J; junction bases unmatched: 9. CDR1 is DFQATT, CDR2 SNEGSKA, per germline (reference sequence). The CDR3 is made up of 15 amino acids.